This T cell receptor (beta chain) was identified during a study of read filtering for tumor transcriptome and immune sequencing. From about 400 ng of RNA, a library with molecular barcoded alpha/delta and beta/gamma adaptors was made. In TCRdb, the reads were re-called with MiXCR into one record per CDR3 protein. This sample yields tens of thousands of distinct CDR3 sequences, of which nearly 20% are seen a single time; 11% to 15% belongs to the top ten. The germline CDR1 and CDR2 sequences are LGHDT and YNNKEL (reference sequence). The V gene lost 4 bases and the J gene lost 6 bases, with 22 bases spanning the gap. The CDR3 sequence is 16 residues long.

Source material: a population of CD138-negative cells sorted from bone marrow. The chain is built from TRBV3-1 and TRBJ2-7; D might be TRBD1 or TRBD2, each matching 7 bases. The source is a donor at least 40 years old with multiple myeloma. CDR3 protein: CASSPLGGEGASEQYF. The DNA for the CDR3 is TGTGCCAGCAGCCCCCTTGGGGGGGAGGGGGCATCCGAGCAGTACTTC.